This T cell receptor beta chain was recovered during a study of blood T cell repertoires in COVID-19. Study context: Sites in the United States, Italy and Spain provided acute and convalescent COVID-19 samples. Sources were T cells, B-cell-depleted T cells, or PBMCs; the material itself was cDNA or gDNA.

TCRdb keeps only in-frame clones here, not all; method: immunoSEQ multiplex PCR. The repertoire has a few hundred thousand clones, approximately 90% of them found once; the top ten carry approximately 5.4%. V was pared by 3 bases and J by 6 bases, with 16 bases between. Looked up from germline, CDR1 is SGDLS and CDR2 is YYNGEE. This CDR3 region has 16 residues. The rearrangement uses TRBV9 and TRBJ1-6; tentatively, D is TRBD1 (6 bases). This sequence originates from a woman aged 25-40 years who had recovered from COVID-19. Material: PBMCs or T cells enriched from blood (not recorded which). CDR3: CASSGDNRERNSPLHF. As DNA, the CDR3 is TGTGCCAGCAGCGGGGACAACAGGGAACGTAATTCACCCCTCCACTTT.